Listed below are T cell receptor beta chains from one sample, sequenced in a study of blood T cell repertoires in COVID-19. Produced via immunoSEQ multiplex PCR; TCRdb's table is partial and in-frame only. The sample contains some 200,000 clones, approximately 81% of which appear only once. The sample was peripheral blood. The receptors here all came from a woman in her 70s with COVID-19, enrolled during active disease. Each CDR3 is given with its conserved first and last residue. D genes are given only for firm matches. Rows give clone size only sometimes, using once, few, many, or a class for an expanded clone.

d_call,v_call,j_call,clone_size,cdr3_nt,cdr3_aa
TRBD1,TRBV6-5,TRBJ2-6,-,TGTGCCAGCAGTTCCGACAGGGGCTCTGGGGCCAACGTCCTGACTTTC,CASSSDRGSGANVLTF
-,TRBV10-3,TRBJ2-3,few,TGTGCCATCAGTGAGTCGCTGGCTTCGACTGATACGCAGTATTTT,CAISESLASTDTQYF
TRBD1,TRBV29-1,TRBJ1-5,-,TGCAGCGTTGAACCGGGACAGGGTCAGCCCCAGCATTTT,CSVEPGQGQPQHF
TRBD1,TRBV19,TRBJ1-5,-,TGTGCCAGTAGTTCCGGGACAGTCAATCAGCCCCAGCATTTT,CASSSGTVNQPQHF
TRBD1,TRBV28,TRBJ1-4,-,TGTGCCAGCAGGCCTGAGGACAGGGATGAAAAACTGTTTTTT,CASRPEDRDEKLFF
-,TRBV2,TRBJ1-1,-,TGTGCCAGCAGTGTGAAGGGGTCGAACACTGAAGCTTTCTTT,CASSVKGSNTEAFF
TRBD2,TRBV6-6,TRBJ2-1,-,TGTGCCAGCAGTCTCCGCCGGACTAGCGGGGCGTACAATGAGCAGTTCTTC,CASSLRRTSGAYNEQFF
-,TRBV6-1,TRBJ1-5,few,TGTGCCAGCAGTGATCCCCCAGGGACTAGTAGCAATCAGCCCCAGCATTTT,CASSDPPGTSSNQPQHF
-,TRBV19,TRBJ2-2,-,TGTGCCAGTAGTACAAGACAGTCCGGGGAGCTGTTTTTT,CASSTRQSGELFF
-,TRBV28,TRBJ1-1,-,TGTGCCAGCAGTCGGTGGGGGCAGGGCACTGAAGCTTTCTTT,CASSRWGQGTEAFF
-,TRBV7-2,TRBJ1-5,-,TGTGCCAGCAGCGCACAGGGTCCGGGCAATCAGCCCCAGCATTTT,CASSAQGPGNQPQHF
-,TRBV5-4,TRBJ2-3,once,TGTGCCTCAACGAAGGGGCTGGCGGCAGATACGCAGTATTTT,CASTKGLAADTQYF
TRBD1,TRBV11-2,TRBJ1-5,-,TGTGCCAGCAGCCGATCCGGACAGGCACAGCCCCAGCATTTT,CASSRSGQAQPQHF
TRBD1,TRBV28,TRBJ1-2,-,TGTGCCAGCAGTTTATTAAGACAGGGGTACAGCTACACCTTC,CASSLLRQGYSYTF
TRBD2,TRBV9,TRBJ2-1,-,TGTGCCAGCAGCGTGGTCCTAGCGGGGTTGGATGAGCAGTTCTTC,CASSVVLAGLDEQFF
-,TRBV11-2,TRBJ1-1,-,TGTGCCAGCAGCTTGTCGGGAGGGAACACTGAAGCTTTCTTT,CASSLSGGNTEAFF
-,TRBV28,TRBJ2-3,-,TGTGCCAGCTTCGGGACAGATACGCAGTATTTT,CASFGTDTQYF
TRBD2,TRBV7-8,TRBJ2-3,-,TGTGCCAGCAGCTTAGGAGGACTAGCGGACCTCACAGATACGCAGTATTTT,CASSLGGLADLTDTQYF
TRBD2,TRBV3-1/TRBV3-2,TRBJ2-5,once,TGTGCCAGCAGCCGAATCGGGGGTAGCGGGATGCTGCAGACCCAGTACTTC,CASSRIGGSGMLQTQYF
-,TRBV7-6,TRBJ1-3,-,TGTGCCAGCAGCTCCAAAGTACTACAGGGTTCTGGAAACACCATATATTTT,CASSSKVLQGSGNTIYF
TRBD2,TRBV19,TRBJ2-1,-,TGTGCCAGTATACCGCGAGGGCTAGCGGGATCTTACAATGAGCAGTTCTTC,CASIPRGLAGSYNEQFF
-,TRBV11-2,TRBJ1-1,-,TGTGCCAGCAGCTTCACCCAACTAGGGGCTTTCTTT,CASSFTQLGAFF
-,TRBV28,TRBJ2-3,-,TGTGCCAGCAGTCCCCCAGGAAGCACAGATACGCAGTATTTT,CASSPPGSTDTQYF